One T cell receptor beta chain is described in this entry. Its antigen is not identified. The data belong to a study of T cell clones after liver transplantation. Study-level information: TCRbeta sequencing after a pre-transplant mixed lymphocyte reaction identified graft-donor-reactive clones, later tracked in post-transplant blood.

CDR3 length: 14 residues. Germline loops: CDR1 SGHDT, CDR2 YYEEEE. The V gene lost 2 bases and the J gene lost 6 bases, with 13 bases spanning the gap. Thawed unstimulated PBMCs were FACS-sorted by CD3, CD4 and CD8 into two populations. Study-wide findings and caveats: Donor-reactive sequences fell more than third party-reactive ones, suggesting partial deletion.

Assay: immunoSEQ multiplex PCR; the TCRdb copy retains only in-frame clones and omits some. The sample lists tens of thousands of clones; roughly 84% were seen once. This clonotype originated in a human donor who received a liver transplant. The source material was CD4+ T cells from blood, sampled before liver transplant. The chain uses TRBV5-6 and TRBJ2-3; either TRBD1 or TRBD2 may supply D (6 bases each). The CDR3 loop is CASSFLTGRDTQYF. Here the CDR3 DNA reads TGTGCCAGCAGCTTTTTAACAGGGAGGGATACGCAGTATTTT. The variable domain in full, completed from reference TRBV5-6 and TRBJ2-3, reads DAGVTQSPTHLIKTRGQQVTLRCSPKSGHDTVSWYQQALGQGPQFIFQYYEEEERQRGNFPDRFSGHQFPNYSSELNVNALLLGDSALYLCASSFLTGRDTQYFGPGTRLTVL.